The entry below describes one TCR beta chain. Its antigen is unidentified. This sample stems from a study of TIL therapy for anti-PD-1-resistant metastatic lung cancer. Study-level information: Patients then received nivolumab; progressors got lymphodepletion, TIL and IL-2. Median tumor mutation burden was around 1.6 mutations per megabase.

Study results and caveats: This highly selected cohort may not generalize to typical lung cancer patients.

The CDR3 sequence is 16 residues long. V gave up 2 bases and J gave up 5 bases; unmatched junction bases: 4. Germline CDR1 reads SGHRS; CDR2 reads YFSETQ. Time point indicated: pre-treatment sample, taken before nivolumab and TIL therapy. This was the immunoSEQ v3 assay. Method: immunoSEQ multiplex PCR; TCRdb's copy keeps in-frame clones and lacks some. This sample has roughly 46,000 clones, with 80% to 90% found just once. The J gene is TRBJ2-2, the V gene TRBV5-1; 12 bases align to TRBD2. Sequenced material: blood, taken at baseline. This TCR derives from a person aged 25 to 80 with non-small cell lung cancer. DNA of the CDR3: TGCGCCAGCAGCTTAACTAGCGGGGGGCCGACCGGGGAGCTGTTTTTT. As protein: CASSLTSGGPTGELFF.